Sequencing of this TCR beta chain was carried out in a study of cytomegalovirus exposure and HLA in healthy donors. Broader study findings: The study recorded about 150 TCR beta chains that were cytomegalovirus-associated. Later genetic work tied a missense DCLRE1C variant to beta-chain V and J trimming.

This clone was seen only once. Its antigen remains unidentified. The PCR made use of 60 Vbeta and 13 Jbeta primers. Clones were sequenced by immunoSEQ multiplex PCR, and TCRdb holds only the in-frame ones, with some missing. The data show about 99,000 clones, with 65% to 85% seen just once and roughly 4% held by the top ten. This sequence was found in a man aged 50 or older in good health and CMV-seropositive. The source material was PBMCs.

In nucleotides, the CDR3 is TGTGCCAGTAGCGAACAAGGGACTAGCGGGAGGTTGGCCTACGAGCAGTACTTC. It codes for CASSEQGTSGRLAYEQYF. The chain carries TRBV19 and TRBJ2-7, with 15 bases aligning to TRBD2. V shed 6 bases, J shed 2 bases, and the junction held 11 bases outside the gene matches. The CDR3 spans 18 residues. The germline CDR1 and CDR2 sequences are LNHDA and SQIVND (reference sequence).